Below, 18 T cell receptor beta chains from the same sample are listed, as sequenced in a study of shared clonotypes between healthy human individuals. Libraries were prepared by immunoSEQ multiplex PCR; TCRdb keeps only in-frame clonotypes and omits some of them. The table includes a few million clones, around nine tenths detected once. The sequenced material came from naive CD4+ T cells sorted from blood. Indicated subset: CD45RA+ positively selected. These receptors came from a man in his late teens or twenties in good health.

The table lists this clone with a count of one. For the CDR3, the DNA is TGTGCCAGCACCCCCGAGCACGAGCAGTACTTC. Amino acids: CASTPEHEQYF. The chain combines TRBV25-1 with TRBJ2-7; D is ambiguous. V shed 7 bases and J shed 5 bases, with 9 bases lying between them. Germline CDR1 and CDR2: MGHDK and SYGVNS. CDR3 length: 11 amino acids.

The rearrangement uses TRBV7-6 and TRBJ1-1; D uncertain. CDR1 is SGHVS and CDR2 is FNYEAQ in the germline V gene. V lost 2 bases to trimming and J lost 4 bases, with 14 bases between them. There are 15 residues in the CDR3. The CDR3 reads CASSLLAGTTTEAFF. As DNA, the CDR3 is TGTGCCAGCAGCTTACTTGCGGGTACGACCACTGAAGCTTTCTTT.

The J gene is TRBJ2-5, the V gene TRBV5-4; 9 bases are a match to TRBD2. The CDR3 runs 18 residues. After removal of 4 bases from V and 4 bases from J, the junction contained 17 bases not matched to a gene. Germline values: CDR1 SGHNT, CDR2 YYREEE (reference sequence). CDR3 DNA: TGTGCCAGCAGCGAGGGCGCGGGTGGCGGGAGGGTAGGAGAGACCCAGTACTTC. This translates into CASSEGAGGGRVGETQYF.

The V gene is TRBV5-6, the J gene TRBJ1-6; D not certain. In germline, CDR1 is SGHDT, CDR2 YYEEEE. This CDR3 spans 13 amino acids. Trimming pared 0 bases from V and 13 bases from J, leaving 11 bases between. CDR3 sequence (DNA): TGTGCCAGCAGCTTGGACCCGACGGCGCCCCTCCACTTT. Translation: CASSLDPTAPLHF.

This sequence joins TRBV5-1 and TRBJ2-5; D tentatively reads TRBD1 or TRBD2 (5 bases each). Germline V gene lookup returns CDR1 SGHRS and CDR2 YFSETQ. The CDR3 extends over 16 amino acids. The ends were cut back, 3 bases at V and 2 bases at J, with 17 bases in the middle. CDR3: CASSSLSGTGQETQYF. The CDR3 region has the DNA TGCGCCAGCAGCTCGCTCTCCGGGACCGGGCAAGAGACCCAGTACTTC. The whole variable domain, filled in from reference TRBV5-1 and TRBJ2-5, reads KAGVTQTPRYLIKTRGQQVTLSCSPISGHRSVSWYQQTPGQGLQFLFEYFSETQRNKGNFPGRFSGRQFSNSRSEMNVSTLELGDSALYLCASSSLSGTGQETQYFGPGTRLLVL.

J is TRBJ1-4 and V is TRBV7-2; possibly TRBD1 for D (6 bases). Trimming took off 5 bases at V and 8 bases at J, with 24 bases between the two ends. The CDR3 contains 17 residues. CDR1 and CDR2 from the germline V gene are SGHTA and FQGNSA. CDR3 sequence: CASSQRGMGTLREKLFF. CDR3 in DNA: TGTGCCAGCAGCCAGAGGGGGATGGGTACCCTGCGGGAAAAACTGTTTTTT.

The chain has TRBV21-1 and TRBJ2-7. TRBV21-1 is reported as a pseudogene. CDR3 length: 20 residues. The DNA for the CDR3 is TGTGCCAGCAGCAAAGGGTTAAGGCAGCTCCGAGCTATGGCTTACTACGAGCAGTACTTC. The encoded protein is CASSKGLRQLRAMAYYEQYF.

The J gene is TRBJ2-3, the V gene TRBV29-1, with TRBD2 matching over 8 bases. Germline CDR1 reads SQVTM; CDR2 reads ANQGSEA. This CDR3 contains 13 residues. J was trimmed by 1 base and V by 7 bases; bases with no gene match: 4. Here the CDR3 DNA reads TGCAGCGCACGGCGGGAGGGCACAGATACGCAGTATTTT. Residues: CSARREGTDTQYF.

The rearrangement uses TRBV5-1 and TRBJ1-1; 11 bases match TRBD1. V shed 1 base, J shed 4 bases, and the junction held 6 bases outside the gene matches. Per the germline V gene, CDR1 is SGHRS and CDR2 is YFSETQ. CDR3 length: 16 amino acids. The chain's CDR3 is CASSLTVGTGGTEAFF. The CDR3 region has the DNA TGCGCCAGCAGCTTGACGGTAGGGACAGGGGGCACTGAAGCTTTCTTT. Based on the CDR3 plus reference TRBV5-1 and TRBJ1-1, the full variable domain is KAGVTQTPRYLIKTRGQQVTLSCSPISGHRSVSWYQQTPGQGLQFLFEYFSETQRNKGNFPGRFSGRQFSNSRSEMNVSTLELGDSALYLCASSLTVGTGGTEAFFGQGTRLTVV.

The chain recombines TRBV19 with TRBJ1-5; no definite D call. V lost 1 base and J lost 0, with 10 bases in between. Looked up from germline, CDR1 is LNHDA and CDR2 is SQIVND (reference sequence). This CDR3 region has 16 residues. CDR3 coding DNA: TGTGCCAGTAGTATAGCGGTCCGAGATAGCAATCAGCCCCAGCATTTT. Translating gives CASSIAVRDSNQPQHF.

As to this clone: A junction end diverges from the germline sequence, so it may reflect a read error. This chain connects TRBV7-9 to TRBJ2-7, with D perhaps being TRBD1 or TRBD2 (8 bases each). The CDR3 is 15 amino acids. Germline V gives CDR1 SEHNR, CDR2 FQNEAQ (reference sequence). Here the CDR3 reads CAGSLAGQVNYEQYF. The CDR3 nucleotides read TGTGCCGGCAGCTTAGCGGGACAGGTAAACTACGAGCAGTACTTC. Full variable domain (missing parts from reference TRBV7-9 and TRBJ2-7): DTGVSQNPRHKITKRGQNVTFRCDPISEHNRLYWYRQTLGQGPEFLTYFQNEAQLEKSRLLSDRFSAERPKGSFSTLEIQRTEQGDSAMYLCAGSLAGQVNYEQYFGPGTRLTVT.

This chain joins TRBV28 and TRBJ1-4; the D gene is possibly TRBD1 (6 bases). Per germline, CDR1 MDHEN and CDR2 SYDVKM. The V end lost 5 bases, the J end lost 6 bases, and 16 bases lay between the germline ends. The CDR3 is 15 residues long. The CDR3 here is CASSIGGGGHEKLFF. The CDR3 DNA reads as TGTGCCAGCAGTATTGGAGGGGGGGGCCATGAAAAACTGTTTTTT.

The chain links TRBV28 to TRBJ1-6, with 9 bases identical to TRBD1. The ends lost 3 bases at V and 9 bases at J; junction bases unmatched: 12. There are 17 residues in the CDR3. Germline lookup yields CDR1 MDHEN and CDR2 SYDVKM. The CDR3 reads CASSLFTGTGFISPLHF. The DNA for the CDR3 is TGTGCCAGCAGTTTGTTCACCGGGACAGGGTTTATTTCACCCCTCCACTTT.

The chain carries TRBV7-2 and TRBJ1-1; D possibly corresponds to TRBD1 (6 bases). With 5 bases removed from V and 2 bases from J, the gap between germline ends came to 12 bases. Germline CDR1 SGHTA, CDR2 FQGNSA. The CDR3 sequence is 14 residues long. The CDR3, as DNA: TGTGCCAGCAGCCTTCACAGGGCAAACACTGAAGCTTTCTTT. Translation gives CASSLHRANTEAFF.

The CDR3 region is CASSYLQGSNTEAFF. The CDR3 nucleotides are TGTGCCAGCAGTTACCTACAGGGATCCAACACTGAAGCTTTCTTT. This chain joins TRBV6-5 and TRBJ1-1; D is perhaps TRBD1 (6 bases). This CDR3 is 15 amino acids long. Germline V gives CDR1 MNHEY, CDR2 SVGAGI. The germline V and J ends were trimmed by 2 bases and 2 bases, with 12 bases remaining between them.

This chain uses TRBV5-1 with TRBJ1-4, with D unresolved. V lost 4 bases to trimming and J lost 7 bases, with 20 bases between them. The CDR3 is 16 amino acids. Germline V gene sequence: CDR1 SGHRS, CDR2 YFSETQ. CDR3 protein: CASSPDAVGSGEKLFF. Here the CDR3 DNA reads TGCGCCAGCAGCCCGGACGCCGTAGGGAGCGGTGAAAAACTGTTTTTT.

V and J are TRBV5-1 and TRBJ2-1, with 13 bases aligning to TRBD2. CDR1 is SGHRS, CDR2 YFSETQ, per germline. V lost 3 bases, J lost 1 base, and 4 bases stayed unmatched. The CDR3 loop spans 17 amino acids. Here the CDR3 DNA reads TGCGCCAGCAGCTACGGGACTAGCGGGAAGTCCTACAATGAGCAGTTCTTC. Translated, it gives CASSYGTSGKSYNEQFF.

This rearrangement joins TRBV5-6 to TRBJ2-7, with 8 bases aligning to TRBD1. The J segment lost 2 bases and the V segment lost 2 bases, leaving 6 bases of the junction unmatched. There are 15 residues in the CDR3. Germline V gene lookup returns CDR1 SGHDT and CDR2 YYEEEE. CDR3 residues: CASSFWDRSPYEQYF. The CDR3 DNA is TGTGCCAGCAGCTTCTGGGACAGGTCGCCCTACGAGCAGTACTTC.